Below, one T cell receptor beta chain is given with its context. The antigen is undetermined. These data originate in a study of cytomegalovirus exposure and HLA in healthy donors. The CDR3 is made up of 14 amino acids. Looked up from germline, CDR1 is SNHLY and CDR2 is FYNNEI. V lost 6 bases and J lost 1, with 12 bases in between. Generated by immunoSEQ multiplex PCR, the TCRdb table keeps only in-frame clones and is missing some. The data hold 120,000 to 150,000 clones, with 88% observed a single time. Study-level findings and limits: Rarity held for most TCR sequences, but there were some public TCRs that occurred in many donors.

This clonotype was sampled from a woman in her late teens or twenties in good health and CMV-seropositive. The chain is built from TRBV2 and TRBJ2-5, with D perhaps TRBD2 (5 bases). Sequenced input: PBMCs. The CDR3 DNA reads TGTGCCAGCAGAGGGAGACCATCCCAAGAGACCCAGTACTTC. This sequence encodes CASRGRPSQETQYF.